The rows below give T cell receptor beta chains drawn from one sample of a study of blood T cell repertoires in COVID-19. Method: immunoSEQ multiplex PCR; TCRdb's copy keeps in-frame clones and lacks some. The sample carries around 200,000 clones, about nine tenths recorded once. Sequenced sample: peripheral blood. Every receptor here comes from a man between 18 and 29 years old with active or convalescent COVID-19. The CDR3 runs from the conserved cysteine through the conserved F or W. Fields, in order: CDR3 length, V gene, J gene, CDR3 protein.

length: 13; V: TRBV24-1; J: TRBJ2-1; CDR3: CATSELRGNEQFF
length: 15; V: TRBV6-6; J: TRBJ2-7; CDR3: CASSYPRQGHYEQYF
length: 14; V: TRBV5-1; J: TRBJ2-1; CDR3: CASSFGDRVNEQFF
length: 13; V: TRBV5-6; J: TRBJ2-5; CDR3: CASSSGLVGTQYF
length: 13; V: TRBV10-3; J: TRBJ2-5; CDR3: CAISETGAETQYF
length: 14; V: TRBV7-2; J: TRBJ2-4; CDR3: CASSLELAGGRQYF
length: 15; V: TRBV30; J: TRBJ1-3; CDR3: CAWSRPWDIGNTIYF
length: 13; V: TRBV6-5; J: TRBJ1-4; CDR3: CASRTLDREKLFF
length: 14; V: TRBV5-1; J: TRBJ2-7; CDR3: CASSQDIGAGEQYF
length: 16; V: TRBV2; J: TRBJ1-2; CDR3: CASSEARAGVDYGYTF
length: 13; V: TRBV28; J: TRBJ1-1; CDR3: CASSGAENTEAFF
length: 15; V: TRBV19; J: TRBJ1-1; CDR3: CASSIDGHQNTEAFF
length: 14; V: TRBV6-5; J: TRBJ2-4; CDR3: CASRIQTGDLLRYF
length: 13; V: TRBV11-2; J: TRBJ2-7; CDR3: CASSSNSAYEQYF
length: 16; V: TRBV6-1; J: TRBJ2-2; CDR3: CASSDPTRGRTGELFF
length: 14; V: TRBV30; J: TRBJ2-1; CDR3: CAWSVRAQAGEQFF
length: 13; V: TRBV6-5; J: TRBJ2-1; CDR3: CASSLERGVEQFF
length: 12; V: TRBV24-1; J: TRBJ2-5; CDR3: CATDGTRETQYF